Sequencing of this T cell receptor beta chain was carried out in a study of vaccination effects on CD4 cells after COVID-19. Method: immunoSEQ multiplex PCR; TCRdb's copy keeps in-frame clones and lacks some. The sample shows 25,000 to 35,000 clones, around 67% of them seen only once. Germline V gives CDR1 KGHDR, CDR2 SFDVKD. The CDR3 consists of 18 residues. V dropped 4 bases and J dropped 2 bases, with 22 bases sitting between them. Notes on this clone: Its antigen remains unidentified.

ViraFEST assay sequencing came after antigen-specific CD4+ T cells were expanded with viral peptide pools. The authors isolated CD4+ T cells after around 9 days of culture. The vaccine given was either BNT162b2 or mRNA-1273, in two doses. People in the vaccine group had not been infected with SARS-CoV-2 before, and their nucleocapsid antibodies were negative. A few million PBMC per well were cultured with around 10 IU/ml IL-2 and approximately 9.1 ug/ml peptides. The source is a human donor who received a COVID-19 vaccine. Specimen: CD4+ T cells from PBMCs cultured with HCoV-NL63 spike peptides, collected after COVID-19 vaccination. The rearrangement links TRBV24-1 to TRBJ2-5; the D call may be TRBD1 or TRBD2 (5 bases each). The CDR3 sequence: CATSEGRRFALKQETQYF. The CDR3, as DNA: TGTGCCACCAGTGAGGGACGCCGCTTTGCCCTTAAACAAGAGACCCAGTACTTC.